This T cell receptor beta chain was identified during a study of technical replicates of blood from a few donors (dated by TCRdb to 2017 to 2019). Taken from the germline V gene (reference sequence), the CDR1 and CDR2 loops are GTSNPN and SVGIG. The CDR3 starts with the cysteine, ends with the phenylalanine, and has 15 residues. Only the CDR3 portion is preserved as DNA: 45 bases, with reading frame beginning at the first base. The trim is 3 bases for V and 0 bases for J, with a gap of 12 bases between the germline ends. As concerns this clone: Its antigen has not been determined. There are no base qualities to consult, and no much larger clone falls within one base.

The method was the immunoSEQ multiplex PCR assay. TCRdb limited this immuneACCESS table to in-frame rearrangements with V and J called. A share of clones is missing; checked studies link under half to unresolved V genes, and the rest is unexplained. Counted in this sample were more than 45,000 clones; about 95% of them appeared once. The top ten clones comprise approximately 2.9% of the sample. Sequencing used PBMCs. The TCR sequence derives from a human donor in good health. Some clones in this sample may be carry-over from other donors' samples. The rearranged segments are TRBV30 and TRBJ1-5, with the D gene not confidently named. This receptor has the CDR3 CAWSPGRYSNQPQHF. At the DNA level, the sequence is TGTGCCTGGAGCCCGGGAAGATATAGCAATCAGCCCCAGCATTTT.